The rows below give T cell receptor beta chains drawn from one sample of a study of blood T cell repertoires in COVID-19. Clones were sequenced by immunoSEQ multiplex PCR, and TCRdb holds only the in-frame ones, with some missing. The table includes under 200,000 clones, roughly 83% detected once. Sequences were obtained from peripheral blood. The origin of the receptors is a woman older than 75 with active or convalescent COVID-19. CDR3s include the opening cysteine and the closing phenylalanine or tryptophan. The order of the fields is clone size, D gene, J gene, CDR3 length, V gene, CDR3 protein, CDR3 DNA. The D gene is left open where the match is weak. For some rows the clone size is stated as once, few or many, or as a class when expanded; others skip it.

clone_size: few; d_call: .; j_call: TRBJ1-5; cdr3_length: 14; v_call: TRBV2; cdr3_aa: CASTGSESNQPQHF; cdr3_nt: TGTGCCAGCACCGGTAGCGAAAGCAATCAGCCCCAGCATTTT
clone_size: .; d_call: TRBD1; j_call: TRBJ2-1; cdr3_length: 17; v_call: TRBV27; cdr3_aa: CASSLRLGQGIHNEQFF; cdr3_nt: TGTGCCAGCAGTTTACGGCTCGGACAGGGTATTCACAATGAGCAGTTCTTC
clone_size: .; d_call: .; j_call: TRBJ1-2; cdr3_length: 13; v_call: TRBV6-2/TRBV6-3; cdr3_aa: CASSSLRGYGYTF; cdr3_nt: TGTGCCAGCAGTTCATTGCGTGGCTATGGCTACACCTTC
clone_size: .; d_call: .; j_call: TRBJ1-1; cdr3_length: 15; v_call: TRBV6-2/TRBV6-3; cdr3_aa: CASSPHRGWDTEAFF; cdr3_nt: TGTGCCAGCAGCCCGCATAGGGGATGGGACACTGAAGCTTTCTTT
clone_size: .; d_call: TRBD2; j_call: TRBJ2-7; cdr3_length: 17; v_call: TRBV5-6; cdr3_aa: CASSFGLAGGQTYEQYF; cdr3_nt: TGTGCCAGCAGCTTCGGACTAGCGGGGGGCCAGACCTACGAGCAGTACTTC
clone_size: .; d_call: .; j_call: TRBJ1-1; cdr3_length: 17; v_call: TRBV5-1; cdr3_aa: CASSSQGNRKMNTEAFF; cdr3_nt: TGCGCCAGCAGCTCTCAGGGTAATCGGAAAATGAACACTGAAGCTTTCTTT
clone_size: .; d_call: .; j_call: TRBJ1-1; cdr3_length: 16; v_call: TRBV5-4; cdr3_aa: CASSLAWALSNTEAFF; cdr3_nt: TGTGCCAGCAGCTTGGCCTGGGCCCTCTCGAACACTGAAGCTTTCTTT
clone_size: .; d_call: .; j_call: TRBJ1-2; cdr3_length: 14; v_call: TRBV19; cdr3_aa: CASRLGMGNYGYTF; cdr3_nt: TGTGCCAGCCGCCTGGGTATGGGCAACTATGGCTACACCTTC
clone_size: .; d_call: TRBD2; j_call: TRBJ2-5; cdr3_length: 17; v_call: TRBV4-3; cdr3_aa: CASSQEGAGGASGTQYF; cdr3_nt: TGCGCCAGCAGCCAAGAGGGGGCGGGGGGTGCCTCGGGGACCCAGTACTTC
clone_size: .; d_call: .; j_call: TRBJ2-7; cdr3_length: 16; v_call: TRBV4-1; cdr3_aa: CASSQDWSYSSYEQYF; cdr3_nt: TGCGCCAGCAGCCAAGATTGGTCCTACAGCTCCTACGAGCAGTACTTC
clone_size: .; d_call: .; j_call: TRBJ1-4; cdr3_length: 14; v_call: TRBV5-6; cdr3_aa: CASSQSGVNEKLFF; cdr3_nt: TGTGCCAGCAGCCAGTCGGGAGTAAATGAAAAACTGTTTTTT
clone_size: .; d_call: TRBD1; j_call: TRBJ1-6; cdr3_length: 16; v_call: TRBV7-2; cdr3_aa: CASSLSGTVGSSPLHF; cdr3_nt: TGTGCCAGCAGCTTATCCGGGACAGTGGGAAGTTCACCCCTCCACTTT
clone_size: .; d_call: .; j_call: TRBJ1-6; cdr3_length: 16; v_call: TRBV4-1; cdr3_aa: CASSQGAVTYNSPLHF; cdr3_nt: TGCGCCAGCAGCCAAGGGGCAGTTACCTATAATTCACCCCTCCACTTT
clone_size: .; d_call: .; j_call: TRBJ1-2; cdr3_length: 15; v_call: TRBV16; cdr3_aa: CASSQGPMANYGYTF; cdr3_nt: TGTGCCAGCAGCCAAGGCCCGATGGCTAACTATGGCTACACCTTC
clone_size: .; d_call: .; j_call: TRBJ2-3; cdr3_length: 16; v_call: TRBV7-6; cdr3_aa: CASSLTPKLGTDTQYF; cdr3_nt: TGTGCCAGCAGCTTAACCCCAAAGCTGGGCACAGATACGCAGTATTTT
clone_size: .; d_call: .; j_call: TRBJ2-2; cdr3_length: 16; v_call: TRBV10-3; cdr3_aa: CAISEAETVNTGELFF; cdr3_nt: TGTGCCATCAGTGAGGCCGAGACAGTGAACACCGGGGAGCTGTTTTTT
clone_size: few; d_call: .; j_call: TRBJ2-7; cdr3_length: 12; v_call: TRBV5-1; cdr3_aa: CASSAQGYEQYF; cdr3_nt: TGCGCCAGCAGCGCACAGGGCTACGAGCAGTACTTC
clone_size: .; d_call: .; j_call: TRBJ1-2; cdr3_length: 15; v_call: TRBV27; cdr3_aa: CASSTTASISYGYTF; cdr3_nt: TGTGCCAGCAGTACGACAGCCTCTATTTCCTATGGCTACACCTTC
clone_size: .; d_call: .; j_call: TRBJ2-3; cdr3_length: 21; v_call: TRBV4-1; cdr3_aa: CANSQETQSVSGLPSTDTQYF; cdr3_nt: TGCGCCAACAGCCAAGAGACTCAAAGTGTGTCGGGTTTGCCGAGCACAGATACGCAGTATTTT
clone_size: .; d_call: TRBD1; j_call: TRBJ1-3; cdr3_length: 15; v_call: TRBV7-2; cdr3_aa: CASSPDGTGTNTIYF; cdr3_nt: TGTGCCAGCAGCCCGGACGGGACAGGGACGAACACCATATATTTT
clone_size: .; d_call: TRBD1; j_call: TRBJ1-1; cdr3_length: 13; v_call: TRBV7-2; cdr3_aa: CASAGQINTEAFF; cdr3_nt: TGTGCCAGCGCGGGACAGATCAACACTGAAGCTTTCTTT
clone_size: .; d_call: TRBD1; j_call: TRBJ2-5; cdr3_length: 13; v_call: TRBV11-3; cdr3_aa: CASNRGETETQYF; cdr3_nt: TGTGCCAGCAACAGGGGGGAAACGGAGACCCAGTACTTC
clone_size: once; d_call: .; j_call: TRBJ2-3; cdr3_length: 17; v_call: TRBV3-1/TRBV3-2; cdr3_aa: CASSQFSRQGRTDTQYF; cdr3_nt: TGTGCCAGCAGCCAGTTCAGTAGGCAGGGGCGCACAGATACGCAGTATTTT
clone_size: .; d_call: .; j_call: TRBJ1-2; cdr3_length: 14; v_call: TRBV7-2; cdr3_aa: CASSSTGIGFGYTF; cdr3_nt: TGTGCCAGCAGCTCCACAGGGATAGGGTTTGGCTACACCTTC
clone_size: .; d_call: TRBD1; j_call: TRBJ2-1; cdr3_length: 15; v_call: TRBV7-9; cdr3_aa: CASSPGTGHYNEQFF; cdr3_nt: TGTGCCAGCAGCCCTGGGACAGGACACTACAATGAGCAGTTCTTC
clone_size: .; d_call: TRBD1; j_call: TRBJ1-2; cdr3_length: 13; v_call: TRBV2; cdr3_aa: CASSAGQGYGYTF; cdr3_nt: TGTGCCAGCAGTGCAGGACAGGGCTATGGCTACACCTTC
clone_size: once; d_call: .; j_call: TRBJ2-7; cdr3_length: 15; v_call: TRBV7-2; cdr3_aa: CASSFAGTTTYEQYF; cdr3_nt: TGTGCCAGCAGCTTCGCCGGGACAACGACCTACGAGCAGTACTTC
clone_size: .; d_call: .; j_call: TRBJ2-6; cdr3_length: 17; v_call: TRBV11-2; cdr3_aa: CASSLTHSSSGANVLTF; cdr3_nt: TGTGCCAGCAGCTTAACCCACAGCAGCTCTGGGGCCAACGTCCTGACTTTC
clone_size: .; d_call: .; j_call: TRBJ1-1; cdr3_length: 13; v_call: TRBV7-9; cdr3_aa: CASSEGQNTEAFF; cdr3_nt: TGTGCCAGCAGCGAAGGACAGAACACTGAAGCTTTCTTT